These T cell receptor beta chains were read from a single sample in a study of CD8+ T cells in alopecia areata. Sequencing used immunoSEQ multiplex PCR; TCRdb keeps in-frame clones, though not all of them. The sample shows 93,000 or so clones, under 90% of them seen only once. Sequenced material: CD8+ T cells sorted from blood, taken at roughly week 30, from a patient treated with tofacitinib. These receptors were taken from a human donor with alopecia areata. Each CDR3 is given with its conserved first and last residue. Each record gives: D gene, V gene, J gene, CDR3 length, clone size, CDR3 protein, CDR3 DNA. The D gene is left open where the match is weak. Not all rows give a size; the values are once, few, many and, for expanded clones, a class.

D gene: TRBD2; V gene: TRBV23-1; J gene: TRBJ2-3; CDR3 length: 20; clone size: .; CDR3 protein: CASSHKMRNHSGGSTDTQYF; CDR3 DNA: TGCGCCAGCAGTCACAAAATGAGGAACCATAGCGGGGGGAGCACAGATACGCAGTATTTT
D gene: .; V gene: TRBV7-2; J gene: TRBJ1-2; CDR3 length: 13; clone size: once; CDR3 protein: CASSLGGLDGYTF; CDR3 DNA: TGTGCCAGCAGCTTAGGAGGGTTGGATGGCTACACCTTC
D gene: .; V gene: TRBV6-1; J gene: TRBJ2-7; CDR3 length: 10; clone size: .; CDR3 protein: CASGDGEQYF; CDR3 DNA: TGTGCCAGCGGGGACGGAGAGCAGTACTTC
D gene: TRBD1; V gene: TRBV15; J gene: TRBJ1-4; CDR3 length: 13; clone size: .; CDR3 protein: CATSSRGYEKLFF; CDR3 DNA: TGTGCCACCAGCAGCAGGGGGTATGAAAAACTGTTTTTT
D gene: .; V gene: TRBV5-6; J gene: TRBJ2-7; CDR3 length: 14; clone size: once; CDR3 protein: CASSKGQTSYEQYF; CDR3 DNA: TGTGCCAGCAGCAAAGGACAGACCTCCTACGAGCAGTACTTC
D gene: .; V gene: TRBV5-6; J gene: TRBJ2-1; CDR3 length: 15; clone size: once; CDR3 protein: CASSLMGTGYNEQFF; CDR3 DNA: TGTGCCAGCAGCTTAATGGGGACTGGCTACAATGAGCAGTTCTTC
D gene: .; V gene: TRBV27; J gene: TRBJ1-2; CDR3 length: 16; clone size: .; CDR3 protein: CASSLGPGSTPYGYTF; CDR3 DNA: TGTGCCAGCAGTTTAGGGCCGGGCAGTACCCCATATGGCTACACCTTC
D gene: .; V gene: TRBV10-2; J gene: TRBJ2-6; CDR3 length: 19; clone size: .; CDR3 protein: CASSGRQTRTLSGANVLTF; CDR3 DNA: TGCGCCAGCAGTGGGCGACAGACTCGAACCCTTTCTGGGGCCAACGTCCTGACTTTC
D gene: .; V gene: TRBV7-6; J gene: TRBJ2-3; CDR3 length: 15; clone size: once; CDR3 protein: CASSPRASSTDTQYF; CDR3 DNA: TGTGCCAGCAGCCCAAGGGCGTCTAGCACAGATACGCAGTATTTT
D gene: .; V gene: TRBV11-2; J gene: TRBJ2-7; CDR3 length: 14; clone size: .; CDR3 protein: CASSFADFFYEQYF; CDR3 DNA: TGTGCCAGCAGCTTCGCGGATTTCTTCTACGAGCAGTACTTC
D gene: TRBD2; V gene: TRBV13; J gene: TRBJ2-2; CDR3 length: 16; clone size: .; CDR3 protein: CASRPTPSGATGELFF; CDR3 DNA: TGTGCCAGCAGACCAACCCCAAGCGGGGCAACCGGGGAGCTGTTTTTT
D gene: TRBD1; V gene: TRBV27; J gene: TRBJ2-7; CDR3 length: 16; clone size: .; CDR3 protein: CASSLSGGQGIYEQYF; CDR3 DNA: TGTGCCAGCAGTTTATCGGGGGGACAGGGGATTTACGAGCAGTACTTC
D gene: TRBD1; V gene: TRBV5-1; J gene: TRBJ2-6; CDR3 length: 15; clone size: .; CDR3 protein: CASSRTGAGANVLTF; CDR3 DNA: TGCGCCAGCAGCCGGACAGGGGCTGGGGCCAACGTCCTGACTTTC
D gene: TRBD2; V gene: TRBV9; J gene: TRBJ2-3; CDR3 length: 17; clone size: .; CDR3 protein: CASSASGTSGGSDTQYF; CDR3 DNA: TGTGCCAGCAGCGCATCCGGGACTAGTGGTGGTTCAGATACGCAGTATTTT
D gene: TRBD1; V gene: TRBV7-8; J gene: TRBJ1-4; CDR3 length: 14; clone size: .; CDR3 protein: CASSSQTGIEKLFF; CDR3 DNA: TGTGCCAGCAGCTCTCAGACAGGGATTGAAAAACTGTTTTTT
D gene: .; V gene: TRBV7-9; J gene: TRBJ2-5; CDR3 length: 14; clone size: medium-sized; CDR3 protein: CASSFPSQQETQYF; CDR3 DNA: TGTGCCAGCAGCTTCCCCTCCCAACAAGAGACCCAGTACTTC
D gene: .; V gene: TRBV9; J gene: TRBJ2-3; CDR3 length: 16; clone size: once; CDR3 protein: CASSVAQQNLGDFQYF; CDR3 DNA: TGTGCCAGCAGCGTAGCTCAGCAAAACCTAGGTGACTTCCAGTATTTT
D gene: .; V gene: TRBV29-1; J gene: TRBJ2-7; CDR3 length: 14; clone size: .; CDR3 protein: CSVEKRDSSYEQYF; CDR3 DNA: TGCAGCGTCGAGAAGCGGGACAGCTCCTACGAGCAGTACTTC
D gene: TRBD2; V gene: TRBV7-8; J gene: TRBJ2-1; CDR3 length: 16; clone size: .; CDR3 protein: CASSFQTSGGLNEQFF; CDR3 DNA: TGTGCCAGCAGCTTCCAGACTAGCGGGGGCCTCAATGAGCAGTTCTTC
D gene: .; V gene: TRBV6-1; J gene: TRBJ1-1; CDR3 length: 14; clone size: .; CDR3 protein: CASSERGMNTEAFF; CDR3 DNA: TGTGCCAGCAGTGAAAGGGGTATGAACACTGAAGCTTTCTTT
D gene: TRBD1; V gene: TRBV29-1; J gene: TRBJ1-4; CDR3 length: 15; clone size: .; CDR3 protein: CSAGTAGATNEKLFF; CDR3 DNA: TGCAGCGCTGGGACAGCCGGAGCAACTAATGAAAAACTGTTTTTT
D gene: TRBD2; V gene: TRBV5-6; J gene: TRBJ2-1; CDR3 length: 17; clone size: .; CDR3 protein: CASSYEGGQSAYNEQFF; CDR3 DNA: TGTGCCAGCAGCTACGAGGGAGGGCAGAGCGCCTACAATGAGCAGTTCTTC
D gene: TRBD1; V gene: TRBV29-1; J gene: TRBJ1-2; CDR3 length: 12; clone size: .; CDR3 protein: CSADRANYGYTF; CDR3 DNA: TGCAGCGCCGACAGGGCCAACTATGGCTACACCTTC
D gene: .; V gene: TRBV29-1; J gene: TRBJ1-2; CDR3 length: 13; clone size: .; CDR3 protein: CSAPGGGLSGYTF; CDR3 DNA: TGCAGCGCCCCCGGGGGGGGATTATCTGGCTACACCTTC
D gene: TRBD2; V gene: TRBV7-2; J gene: TRBJ2-7; CDR3 length: 14; clone size: .; CDR3 protein: CASSLAGLAYEQYF; CDR3 DNA: TGTGCCAGCAGCTTAGCGGGACTAGCGTACGAGCAGTACTTC
D gene: .; V gene: TRBV4-1; J gene: TRBJ1-2; CDR3 length: 15; clone size: .; CDR3 protein: CASSQGGWPTYGYTF; CDR3 DNA: TGCGCCAGCAGCCAAGGAGGGTGGCCGACCTATGGCTACACCTTC
D gene: .; V gene: TRBV30; J gene: TRBJ1-2; CDR3 length: 15; clone size: .; CDR3 protein: CAWSVFHRNYYGYTF; CDR3 DNA: TGTGCCTGGAGTGTATTTCACAGAAATTACTATGGCTACACCTTC
D gene: TRBD1; V gene: TRBV5-1; J gene: TRBJ1-1; CDR3 length: 15; clone size: .; CDR3 protein: CASSAGTGPNTEAFF; CDR3 DNA: TGCGCCAGCAGCGCCGGGACAGGGCCGAACACTGAAGCTTTCTTT
D gene: .; V gene: TRBV4-1; J gene: TRBJ2-7; CDR3 length: 14; clone size: .; CDR3 protein: CASSQHGVAYEQYF; CDR3 DNA: TGCGCCAGCAGCCAACACGGCGTGGCCTACGAGCAGTACTTC
D gene: .; V gene: TRBV4-1; J gene: TRBJ2-5; CDR3 length: 13; clone size: once; CDR3 protein: CASSQEGQETQYF; CDR3 DNA: TGCGCCAGCAGCCAAGAAGGTCAAGAGACCCAGTACTTC
D gene: .; V gene: TRBV7-8; J gene: TRBJ2-1; CDR3 length: 15; clone size: .; CDR3 protein: CASSLSHSSYNEQFF; CDR3 DNA: TGTGCCAGCAGCTTATCTCACAGCTCCTACAATGAGCAGTTCTTC
D gene: TRBD1; V gene: TRBV29-1; J gene: TRBJ1-2; CDR3 length: 15; clone size: .; CDR3 protein: CSVEDLDRGNYGYTF; CDR3 DNA: TGCAGCGTTGAAGATCTCGACAGGGGGAACTATGGCTACACCTTC
D gene: .; V gene: TRBV13; J gene: TRBJ1-5; CDR3 length: 15; clone size: .; CDR3 protein: CASSLGRGSSQPQHF; CDR3 DNA: TGTGCCAGCAGCTTAGGCAGGGGATCGAGTCAGCCCCAGCATTTT
D gene: .; V gene: TRBV27; J gene: TRBJ2-7; CDR3 length: 12; clone size: .; CDR3 protein: CASSSLDYEQYF; CDR3 DNA: TGTGCCAGCAGTTCATTAGATTACGAGCAGTACTTC
D gene: .; V gene: TRBV13; J gene: TRBJ1-1; CDR3 length: 11; clone size: .; CDR3 protein: CASSQGAEAFF; CDR3 DNA: TGTGCCAGCAGCCAAGGGGCTGAAGCTTTCTTT
D gene: .; V gene: TRBV7-9; J gene: TRBJ2-1; CDR3 length: 17; clone size: .; CDR3 protein: CASSLLVTSSSYNEQFF; CDR3 DNA: TGTGCCAGCAGCTTATTAGTTACTAGCTCCTCCTACAATGAGCAGTTCTTC
D gene: .; V gene: TRBV7-9; J gene: TRBJ2-1; CDR3 length: 13; clone size: few; CDR3 protein: CASYPPGYNEQFF; CDR3 DNA: TGTGCCAGCTACCCTCCAGGCTACAATGAGCAGTTCTTC
D gene: TRBD1; V gene: TRBV27; J gene: TRBJ2-2; CDR3 length: 18; clone size: .; CDR3 protein: CASSLSPTGGLGIGELFF; CDR3 DNA: TGTGCCAGCAGTTTAAGCCCGACAGGGGGATTGGGGATCGGGGAGCTGTTTTTT
D gene: .; V gene: TRBV6-1; J gene: TRBJ2-3; CDR3 length: 14; clone size: .; CDR3 protein: CASSERGSTDTQYF; CDR3 DNA: TGTGCCAGCAGTGAGAGGGGAAGCACAGATACGCAGTATTTT
D gene: .; V gene: TRBV9; J gene: TRBJ1-4; CDR3 length: 13; clone size: .; CDR3 protein: CASSGTTNEKLFF; CDR3 DNA: TGTGCCAGCAGCGGGACAACTAATGAAAAACTGTTTTTT
D gene: TRBD1; V gene: TRBV27; J gene: TRBJ1-5; CDR3 length: 14; clone size: .; CDR3 protein: CASSPDRGDQPQHF; CDR3 DNA: TGTGCCAGCAGCCCGGACAGGGGAGATCAGCCCCAGCATTTT
D gene: TRBD1; V gene: TRBV27; J gene: TRBJ2-7; CDR3 length: 15; clone size: .; CDR3 protein: CASSVGQVFSYEQYF; CDR3 DNA: TGTGCCAGCAGTGTTGGACAGGTGTTCTCCTACGAGCAGTACTTC
D gene: .; V gene: TRBV29-1; J gene: TRBJ2-7; CDR3 length: 13; clone size: .; CDR3 protein: CSVHYGYTYEQYF; CDR3 DNA: TGCAGCGTTCATTATGGCTACACCTACGAGCAGTACTTC